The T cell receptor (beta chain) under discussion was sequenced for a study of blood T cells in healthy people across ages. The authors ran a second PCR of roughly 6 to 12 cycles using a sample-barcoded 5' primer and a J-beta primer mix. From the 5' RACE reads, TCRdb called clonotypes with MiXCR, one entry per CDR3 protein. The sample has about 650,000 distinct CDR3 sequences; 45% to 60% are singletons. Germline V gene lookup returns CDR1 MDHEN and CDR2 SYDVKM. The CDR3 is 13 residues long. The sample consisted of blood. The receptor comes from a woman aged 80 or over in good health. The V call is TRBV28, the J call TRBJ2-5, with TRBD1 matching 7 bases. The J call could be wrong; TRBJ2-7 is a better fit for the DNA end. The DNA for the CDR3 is TGTGCCAGCAGTGTCCGACAGGGCTACGAGCAGTACTTC. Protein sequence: CASSVRQGYEQYF.